These T cell receptor beta chains were read from a single sample in a study of cytomegalovirus exposure and HLA in healthy donors. The assay was immunoSEQ multiplex PCR, and TCRdb's table has in-frame clones only and misses some. The sample lists about 130,000 clones, roughly 77% occurring once. The source material was PBMCs. All receptors derive from a man younger than 40 in good health and CMV-seronegative. CDR3s include the opening cysteine and the closing phenylalanine or tryptophan. The D gene is left open where the match is weak. Clone size is not always given. Where it is, it says once, few, many or a class for expanded clones.

j_call clone_size d_call v_call cdr3_aa cdr3_nt
TRBJ1-1 - - TRBV5-1 CASSLNSIMNTEAFF TGCGCCAGCAGCCTAAACAGTATTATGAACACTGAAGCTTTCTTT
TRBJ2-1 - - TRBV4-2 CASSQSYLYNEQFF TGTGCCAGCAGCCAATCGTACCTATACAATGAGCAGTTCTTC
TRBJ2-1 - TRBD2 TRBV2 CASAGASGRVWFF TGTGCCAGCGCCGGAGCTAGCGGGAGGGTTTGGTTCTTC
TRBJ1-2 - TRBD1 TRBV6-1 CASSETGAVGYTF TGTGCCAGCAGTGAAACAGGGGCCGTTGGCTACACCTTC
TRBJ2-1 - - TRBV2 CASSGSGQEQFF TGTGCCAGCAGTGGATCAGGACAGGAGCAGTTCTTC
TRBJ1-2 - - TRBV7-9 CASSLSSGNYGYTF TGTGCCAGCAGCTTAAGCAGCGGGAACTATGGCTACACCTTC
TRBJ2-2 - - TRBV28 CASSADRENTGELFF TGTGCCAGCAGCGCGGACAGAGAGAACACCGGGGAGCTGTTTTTT
TRBJ2-1 - - TRBV20-1 CSAQYNEQFF TGCAGTGCTCAATACAATGAGCAGTTCTTC
TRBJ2-7 - - TRBV28 CATLVDSSYEQYF TGTGCCACCTTAGTGGACAGCTCCTACGAGCAGTACTTC
TRBJ2-1 - - TRBV30 CAWRRGPYNEQFF TGTGCCTGGAGAAGGGGCCCTTACAATGAGCAGTTCTTC
TRBJ2-1 few - TRBV28 CASRNPTGLNYNEQFF TGTGCCAGCAGGAACCCGACAGGACTGAACTACAATGAGCAGTTCTTC